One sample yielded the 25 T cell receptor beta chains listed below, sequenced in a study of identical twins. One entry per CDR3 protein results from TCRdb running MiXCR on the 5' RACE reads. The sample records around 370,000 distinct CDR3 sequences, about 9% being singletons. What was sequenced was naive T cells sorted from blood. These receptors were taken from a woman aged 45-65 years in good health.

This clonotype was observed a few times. CDR3 DNA sequence: TGCGCCAGCAGCCAAGTAGGGCAAAGGGACAATGAGCAGTTCTTC. Amino acids: CASSQVGQRDNEQFF. V and J are TRBV4-1 and TRBJ2-1; D call uncertain. Germline CDR1 and CDR2: MGHRA and YSYEKL. Trimming shortened V by 1 base and J by 5 bases, and 12 bases separated the two germline ends. The CDR3 has 15 residues.

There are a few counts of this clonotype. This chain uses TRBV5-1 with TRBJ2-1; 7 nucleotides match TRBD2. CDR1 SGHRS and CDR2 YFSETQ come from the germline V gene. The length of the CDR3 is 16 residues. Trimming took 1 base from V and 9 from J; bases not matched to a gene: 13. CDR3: CASSLRSGGGTAEQFF. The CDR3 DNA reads TGCGCCAGCAGCTTGCGGTCCGGGGGAGGGACGGCTGAGCAGTTCTTC.

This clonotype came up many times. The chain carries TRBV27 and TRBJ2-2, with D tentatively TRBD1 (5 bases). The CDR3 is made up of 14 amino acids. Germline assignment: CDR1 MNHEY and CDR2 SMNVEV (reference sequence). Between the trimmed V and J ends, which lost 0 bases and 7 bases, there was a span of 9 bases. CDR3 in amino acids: CASSLSQGIGELFF. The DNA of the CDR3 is TGTGCCAGCAGTTTATCTCAGGGAATCGGGGAGCTGTTTTTT.

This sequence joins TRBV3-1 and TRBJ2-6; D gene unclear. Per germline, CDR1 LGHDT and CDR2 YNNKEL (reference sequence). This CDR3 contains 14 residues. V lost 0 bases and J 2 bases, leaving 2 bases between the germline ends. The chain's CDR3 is CASSQDPGANVLTF. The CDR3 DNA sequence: TGTGCCAGCAGCCAAGATCCTGGGGCCAACGTCCTGACTTTC. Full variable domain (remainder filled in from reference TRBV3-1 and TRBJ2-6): DTAVSQTPKYLVTQMGNDKSIKCEQNLGHDTMYWYKQDSKKFLKIMFSYNNKELIINETVPNRFSPKSPDKAHLNLHINSLELGDSAVYFCASSQDPGANVLTFGAGSRLTVL.

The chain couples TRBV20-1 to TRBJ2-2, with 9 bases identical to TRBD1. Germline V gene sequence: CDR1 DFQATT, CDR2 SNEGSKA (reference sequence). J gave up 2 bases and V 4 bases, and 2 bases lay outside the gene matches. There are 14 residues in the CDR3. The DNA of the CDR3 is TGCAGTGCTAAGGGACAGGGAAACACCGGGGAGCTGTTTTTT. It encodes CSAKGQGNTGELFF.

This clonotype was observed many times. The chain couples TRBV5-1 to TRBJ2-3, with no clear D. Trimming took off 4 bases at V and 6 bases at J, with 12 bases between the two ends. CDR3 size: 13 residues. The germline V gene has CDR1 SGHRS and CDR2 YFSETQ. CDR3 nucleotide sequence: TGCGCCAGCAGCCCGTTCTCCGGTGATACGCAGTATTTT. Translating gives CASSPFSGDTQYF.

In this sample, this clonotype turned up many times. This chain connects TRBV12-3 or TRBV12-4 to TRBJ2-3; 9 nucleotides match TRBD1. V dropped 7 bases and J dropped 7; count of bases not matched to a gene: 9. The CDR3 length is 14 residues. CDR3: CASNLGQGSHTQYF. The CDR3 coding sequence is TGTGCCAGCAACCTGGGACAGGGATCACATACGCAGTATTTT.

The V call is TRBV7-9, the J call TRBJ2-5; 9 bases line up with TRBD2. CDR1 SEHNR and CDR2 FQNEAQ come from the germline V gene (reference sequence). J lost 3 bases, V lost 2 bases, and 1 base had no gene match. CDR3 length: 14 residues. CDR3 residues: CASSLSSGKETQYF. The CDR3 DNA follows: TGTGCCAGCAGCTTATCTAGCGGGAAAGAGACCCAGTACTTC.

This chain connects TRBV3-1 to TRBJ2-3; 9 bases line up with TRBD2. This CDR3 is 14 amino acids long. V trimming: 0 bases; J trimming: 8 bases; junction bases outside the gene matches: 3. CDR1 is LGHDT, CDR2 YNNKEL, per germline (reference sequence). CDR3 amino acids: CASSQEAGGITQYF. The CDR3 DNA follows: TGTGCCAGCAGCCAAGAAGCGGGAGGCATTACGCAGTATTTT.

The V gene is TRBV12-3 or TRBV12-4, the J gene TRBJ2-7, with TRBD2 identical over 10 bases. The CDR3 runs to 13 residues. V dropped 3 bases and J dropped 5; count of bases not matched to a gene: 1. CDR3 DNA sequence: TGTGCCAGCAGTTTTAGCGGGAGGAACGAGCAGTACTTC. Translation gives CASSFSGRNEQYF.

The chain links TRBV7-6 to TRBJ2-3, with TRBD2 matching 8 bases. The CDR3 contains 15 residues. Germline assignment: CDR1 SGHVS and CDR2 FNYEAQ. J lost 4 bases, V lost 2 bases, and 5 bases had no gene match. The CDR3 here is CASSLWREAADTQYF. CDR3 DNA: TGTGCCAGCAGCTTATGGCGGGAGGCGGCAGATACGCAGTATTTT.

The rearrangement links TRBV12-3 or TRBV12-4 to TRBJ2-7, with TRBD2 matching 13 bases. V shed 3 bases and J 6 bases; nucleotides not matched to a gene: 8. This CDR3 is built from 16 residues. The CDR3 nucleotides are TGTGCCAGCAGTTTTAGTGTGGGACTAGCGGGGACCGAGCAGTACTTC. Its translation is CASSFSVGLAGTEQYF.

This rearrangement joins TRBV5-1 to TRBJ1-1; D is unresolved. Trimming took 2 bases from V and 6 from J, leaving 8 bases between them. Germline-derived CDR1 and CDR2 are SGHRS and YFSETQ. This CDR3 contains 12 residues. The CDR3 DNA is TGCGCCAGCAGCTTCCCCGGCCCTGAAGCTTTCTTT. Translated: CASSFPGPEAFF.

Written as DNA, the CDR3 is TGTGCCTGGAGAAGGACAGGGGGTACCAATGAGCAGTTCTTC. Translating gives CAWRRTGGTNEQFF. The rearrangement uses TRBV30 and TRBJ2-1; 10 positions agree with TRBD1. The CDR3 contains 14 residues. Germline V gene sequence: CDR1 GTSNPN, CDR2 SVGIG (reference sequence). After removal of 3 bases from V and 6 bases from J, the junction contained 5 bases not matched to a gene. Drawing the rest from reference TRBV30 and TRBJ2-1, the complete variable domain is SQTIHQWPATLVQPVGSPLSLECTVEGTSNPNLYWYRQAAGRGLQLLFYSVGIGQISSEVPQNLSASRPQDRQFILSSKKLLLSDSGFYLCAWRRTGGTNEQFFGPGTRLTVL.

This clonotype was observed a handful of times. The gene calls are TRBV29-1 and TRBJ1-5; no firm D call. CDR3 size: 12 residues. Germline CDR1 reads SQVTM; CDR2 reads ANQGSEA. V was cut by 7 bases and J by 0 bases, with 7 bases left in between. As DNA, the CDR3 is TGCAGCGCAGCGTATAGCAATCAGCCCCAGCATTTT. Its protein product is CSAAYSNQPQHF.

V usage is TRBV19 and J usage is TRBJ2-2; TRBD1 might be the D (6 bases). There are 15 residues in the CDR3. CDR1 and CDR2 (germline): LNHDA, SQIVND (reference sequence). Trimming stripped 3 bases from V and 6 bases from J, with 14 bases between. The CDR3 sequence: CASSMGAFMPGELFF. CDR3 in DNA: TGTGCCAGTAGTATGGGGGCCTTCATGCCCGGGGAGCTGTTTTTT.

The CDR3 sequence: CASSYAGPSPGQANEQYF. CDR3 in DNA: TGTGCCAGCAGTTACGCCGGTCCCAGCCCGGGACAGGCGAACGAGCAGTACTTC. This chain links TRBV6-5 with TRBJ2-7; 8 bases agree with TRBD1. J was trimmed by 5 bases and V by 2 bases; bases with no gene match: 17. CDR1 MNHEY and CDR2 SVGAGI come from the germline V gene. This CDR3 comprises 18 residues.

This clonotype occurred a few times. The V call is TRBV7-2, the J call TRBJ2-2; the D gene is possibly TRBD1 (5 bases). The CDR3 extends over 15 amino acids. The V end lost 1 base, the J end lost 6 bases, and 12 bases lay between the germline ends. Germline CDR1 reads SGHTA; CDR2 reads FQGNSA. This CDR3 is CASSLVTGFAGELFF. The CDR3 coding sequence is TGTGCCAGCAGCTTAGTTACAGGTTTCGCCGGGGAGCTGTTTTTT.

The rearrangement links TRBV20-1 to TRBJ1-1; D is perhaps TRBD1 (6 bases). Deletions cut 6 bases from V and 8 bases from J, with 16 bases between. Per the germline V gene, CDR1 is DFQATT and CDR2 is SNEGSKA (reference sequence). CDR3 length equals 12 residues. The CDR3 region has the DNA TGCAGTGCGAGGCCGGGGGGGCGCGAAGCTTTCTTT. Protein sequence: CSARPGGREAFF.

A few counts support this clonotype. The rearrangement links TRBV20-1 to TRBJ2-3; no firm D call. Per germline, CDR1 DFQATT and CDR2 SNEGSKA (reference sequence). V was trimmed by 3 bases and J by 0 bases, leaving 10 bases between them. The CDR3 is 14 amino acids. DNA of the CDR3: TGCAGTGCTAGCCCTGTAACTAGCACAGATACGCAGTATTTT. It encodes CSASPVTSTDTQYF.

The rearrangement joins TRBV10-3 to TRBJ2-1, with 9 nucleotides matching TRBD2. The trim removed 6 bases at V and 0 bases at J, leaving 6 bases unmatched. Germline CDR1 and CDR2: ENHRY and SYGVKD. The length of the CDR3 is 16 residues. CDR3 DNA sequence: TGTGCCATCAGGGAGACTAGCGGAGGCTCCTACAATGAGCAGTTCTTC. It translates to CAIRETSGGSYNEQFF.

The CDR3 spells CATSDSILAGGQETQYF. The DNA for the CDR3 is TGTGCCACCAGTGATTCGATTTTAGCGGGAGGGCAAGAGACCCAGTACTTC. This chain joins TRBV24-1 and TRBJ2-5; TRBD2 matches at 11 bases. V trimming: 2 bases; J trimming: 2 bases; junction bases outside the gene matches: 6. CDR3 length: 17 residues. Germline V gene sequence: CDR1 KGHDR, CDR2 SFDVKD.

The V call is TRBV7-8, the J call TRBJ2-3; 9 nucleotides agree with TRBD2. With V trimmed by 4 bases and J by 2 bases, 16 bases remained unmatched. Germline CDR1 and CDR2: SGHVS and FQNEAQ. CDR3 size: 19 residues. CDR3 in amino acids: CASSSEKPGLASYTDTQYF. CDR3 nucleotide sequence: TGTGCCAGCAGCTCAGAGAAGCCGGGACTAGCTTCATACACAGATACGCAGTATTTT. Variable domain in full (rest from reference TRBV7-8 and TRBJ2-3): GAGVSQSPRYKVAKRGQDVALRCDPISGHVSLFWYQQALGQGPEFLTYFQNEAQLDKSGLPSDRFFAERPEGSVSTLKIQRTQQEDSAVYLCASSSEKPGLASYTDTQYFGPGTRLTVL.

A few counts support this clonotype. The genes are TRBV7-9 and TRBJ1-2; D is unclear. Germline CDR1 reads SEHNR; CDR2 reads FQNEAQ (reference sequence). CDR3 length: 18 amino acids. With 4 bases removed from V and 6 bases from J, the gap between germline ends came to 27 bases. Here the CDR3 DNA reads TGTGCCAGCAGCTCTACGCGCCTCCCCTCGAGGGTTTGGGATGGCTACACCTTC. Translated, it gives CASSSTRLPSRVWDGYTF.

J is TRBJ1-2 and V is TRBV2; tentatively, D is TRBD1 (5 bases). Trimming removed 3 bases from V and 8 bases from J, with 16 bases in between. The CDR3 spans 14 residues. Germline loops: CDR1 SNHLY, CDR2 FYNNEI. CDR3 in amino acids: CASSDRVGSLGYTF. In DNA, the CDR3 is TGTGCCAGCAGTGACAGGGTAGGGTCGCTCGGCTACACCTTC.